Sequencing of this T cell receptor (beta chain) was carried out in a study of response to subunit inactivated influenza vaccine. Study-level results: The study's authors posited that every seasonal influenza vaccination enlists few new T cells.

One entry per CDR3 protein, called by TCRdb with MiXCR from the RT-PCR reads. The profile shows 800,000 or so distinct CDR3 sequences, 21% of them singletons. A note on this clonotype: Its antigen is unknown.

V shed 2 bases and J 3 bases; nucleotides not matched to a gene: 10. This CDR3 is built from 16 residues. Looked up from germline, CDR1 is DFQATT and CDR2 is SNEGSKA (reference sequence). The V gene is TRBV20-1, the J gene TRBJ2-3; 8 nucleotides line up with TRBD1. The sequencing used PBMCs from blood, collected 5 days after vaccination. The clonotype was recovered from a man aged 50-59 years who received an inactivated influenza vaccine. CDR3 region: CSARRYDRGPTDTQYF. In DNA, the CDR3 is TGCAGTGCTAGAAGATATGACAGGGGACCAACAGATACGCAGTATTTT.